This TCR beta chain emerged from a study of T-cell reconstitution after alpha-beta-depleted transplantation in children. Study-wide points: Newly generated T cells supplied most T-cell counts and diversity one year post-transplant.

Unique molecular identifiers tagged the TCRbeta library. TCRdb ran MiXCR on the PCR reads and lists one entry per CDR3 protein. The repertoire holds hundreds of thousands of distinct CDR3 sequences, with around 23% as singletons. This clonotype was found many times. Its antigen is undetermined. CDR3 length equals 16 residues. V was cut by 0 bases and J by 1 base, with 10 bases left in between. The V gene's germline CDR1 is DFQATT and CDR2 SNEGSKA (reference sequence). The clonotype was recovered from a boy less than two years old who had a stem cell transplant for acute myeloid leukemia, so the T cells may come from the graft donor. This chain connects TRBV20-1 to TRBJ2-6, with no clear D. Material: PBMCs, mostly from graft donor cells, obtained 360 days after TCRalphabeta/CD19-depleted stem cell transplant. The CDR3 region is CSARDPVGSGANVLTF. The CDR3 DNA follows: TGCAGTGCTAGAGACCCGGTGGGGTCTGGGGCCAACGTCCTGACTTTC.